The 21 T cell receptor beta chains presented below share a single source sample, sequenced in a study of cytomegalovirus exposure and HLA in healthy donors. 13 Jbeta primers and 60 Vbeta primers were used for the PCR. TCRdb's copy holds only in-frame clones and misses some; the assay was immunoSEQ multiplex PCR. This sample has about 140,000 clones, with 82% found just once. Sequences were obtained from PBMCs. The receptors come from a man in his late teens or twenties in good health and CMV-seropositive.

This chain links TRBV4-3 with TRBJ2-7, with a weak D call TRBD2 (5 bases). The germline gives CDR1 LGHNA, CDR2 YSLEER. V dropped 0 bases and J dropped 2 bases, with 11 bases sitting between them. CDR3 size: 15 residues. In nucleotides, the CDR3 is TGCGCCAGCAGCCAAGACCGGACTCCTACCTACGAGCAGTACTTC. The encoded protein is CASSQDRTPTYEQYF.

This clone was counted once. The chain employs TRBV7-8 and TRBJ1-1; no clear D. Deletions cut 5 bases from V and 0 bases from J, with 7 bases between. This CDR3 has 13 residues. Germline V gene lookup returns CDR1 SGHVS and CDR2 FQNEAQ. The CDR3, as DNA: TGTGCCAGCAGCCTCGACTTGAACACTGAAGCTTTCTTT. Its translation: CASSLDLNTEAFF.

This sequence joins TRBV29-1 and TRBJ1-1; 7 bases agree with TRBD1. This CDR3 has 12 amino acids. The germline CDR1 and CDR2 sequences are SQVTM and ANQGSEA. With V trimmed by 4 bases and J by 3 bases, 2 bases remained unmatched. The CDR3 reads CSVVTGDTEAFF. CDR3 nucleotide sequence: TGCAGCGTTGTTACAGGGGACACTGAAGCTTTCTTT. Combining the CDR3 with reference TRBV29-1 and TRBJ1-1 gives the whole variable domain SAVISQKPSRDICQRGTSLTIQCQVDSQVTMMFWYRQQPGQSLTLIATANQGSEATYESGFVIDKFPISRPNLTFSTLTVSNMSPEDSSIYLCSVVTGDTEAFFGQGTRLTVV.

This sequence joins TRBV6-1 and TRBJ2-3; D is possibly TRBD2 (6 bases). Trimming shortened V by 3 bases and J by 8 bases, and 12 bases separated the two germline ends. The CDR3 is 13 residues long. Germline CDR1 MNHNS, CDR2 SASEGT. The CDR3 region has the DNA TGTGCCAGCAGTGATTTAGCGGAAGGTACGCAGTATTTT. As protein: CASSDLAEGTQYF.

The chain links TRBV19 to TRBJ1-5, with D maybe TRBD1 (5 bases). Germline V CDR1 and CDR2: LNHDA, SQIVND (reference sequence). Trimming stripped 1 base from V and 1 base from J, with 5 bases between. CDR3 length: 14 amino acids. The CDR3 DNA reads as TGTGCCAGTAGTATAGGACAGAGCAATCAGCCCCAGCATTTT. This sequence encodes CASSIGQSNQPQHF. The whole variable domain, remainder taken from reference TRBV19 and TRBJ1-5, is DGGITQSPKYLFRKEGQNVTLSCEQNLNHDAMYWYRQDPGQGLRLIYYSQIVNDFQKGDIAEGYSVSREKKESFPLTVTSAQKNPTAFYLCASSIGQSNQPQHFGDGTRLSIL.

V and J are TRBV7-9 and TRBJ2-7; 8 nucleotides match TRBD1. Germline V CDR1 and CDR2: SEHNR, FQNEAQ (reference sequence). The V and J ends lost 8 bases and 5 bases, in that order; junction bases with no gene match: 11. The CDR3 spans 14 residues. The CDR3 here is CASARTGRGDEQYF. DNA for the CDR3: TGTGCCAGCGCCAGGACAGGGCGAGGGGACGAGCAGTACTTC. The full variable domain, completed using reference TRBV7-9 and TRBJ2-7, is DTGVSQNPRHKITKRGQNVTFRCDPISEHNRLYWYRQTLGQGPEFLTYFQNEAQLEKSRLLSDRFSAERPKGSFSTLEIQRTEQGDSAMYLCASARTGRGDEQYFGPGTRLTVT.

The CDR3 spells CASSPTRVEGRRQHTF. Written as DNA, the CDR3 is TGTGCCAGCAGTCCAACGCGTGTTGAGGGAAGGAGGCAACACACCTTC. The chain is built from TRBV27 and TRBJ1-2, with D unresolved. The CDR3 length is 16 residues. Germline assignment: CDR1 MNHEY and CDR2 SMNVEV (reference sequence). V lost 5 bases and J lost 12, with 28 bases in between.

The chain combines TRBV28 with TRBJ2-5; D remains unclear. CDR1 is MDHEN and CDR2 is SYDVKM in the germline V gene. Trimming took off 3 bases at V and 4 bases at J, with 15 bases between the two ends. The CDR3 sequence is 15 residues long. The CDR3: CASSFSREVLETQYF. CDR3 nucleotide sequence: TGTGCCAGCAGTTTCTCCCGAGAGGTCCTAGAGACCCAGTACTTC.

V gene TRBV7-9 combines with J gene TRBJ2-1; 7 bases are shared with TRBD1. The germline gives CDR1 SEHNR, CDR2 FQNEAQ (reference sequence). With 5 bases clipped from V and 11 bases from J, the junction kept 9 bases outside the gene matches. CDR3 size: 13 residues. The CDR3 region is CASSTWDRSQQFF. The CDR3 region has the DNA TGTGCCAGCAGCACGTGGGACAGATCCCAGCAGTTCTTC.

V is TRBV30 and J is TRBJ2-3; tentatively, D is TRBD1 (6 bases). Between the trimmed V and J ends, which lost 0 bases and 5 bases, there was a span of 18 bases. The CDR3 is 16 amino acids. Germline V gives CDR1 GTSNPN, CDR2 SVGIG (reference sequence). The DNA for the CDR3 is TGTGCCTGGAGTGTACCTCGAACAGGGAGAGGAGATACGCAGTATTTT. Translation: CAWSVPRTGRGDTQYF.

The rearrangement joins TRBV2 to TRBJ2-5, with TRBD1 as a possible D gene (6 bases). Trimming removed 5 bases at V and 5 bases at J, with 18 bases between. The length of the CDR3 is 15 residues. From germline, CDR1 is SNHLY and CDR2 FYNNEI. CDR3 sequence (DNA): TGTGCCAGCAGTACTGACACGGGACATGGGGAGACCCAGTACTTC. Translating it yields CASSTDTGHGETQYF.

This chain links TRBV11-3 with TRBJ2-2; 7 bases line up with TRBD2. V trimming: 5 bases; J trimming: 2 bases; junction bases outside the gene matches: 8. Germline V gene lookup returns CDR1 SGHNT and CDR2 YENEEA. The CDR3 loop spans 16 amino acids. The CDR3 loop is CASSPGSGGNTGELFF. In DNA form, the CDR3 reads TGTGCCAGCAGCCCAGGGTCGGGAGGAAACACCGGGGAGCTGTTTTTT.

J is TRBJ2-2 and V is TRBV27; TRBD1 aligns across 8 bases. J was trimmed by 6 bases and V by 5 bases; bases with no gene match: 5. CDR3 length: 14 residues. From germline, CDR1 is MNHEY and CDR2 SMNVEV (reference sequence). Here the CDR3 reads CASSGQDRAGELFF. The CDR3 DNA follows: TGTGCCAGCAGTGGCCAGGACAGGGCCGGGGAGCTGTTTTTT.

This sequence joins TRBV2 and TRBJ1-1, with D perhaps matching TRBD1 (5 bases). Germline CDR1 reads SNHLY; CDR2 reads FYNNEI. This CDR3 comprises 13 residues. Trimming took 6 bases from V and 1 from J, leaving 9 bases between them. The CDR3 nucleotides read TGTGCCAGCAGCAGGGAACCGAACACTGAAGCTTTCTTT. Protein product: CASSREPNTEAFF.

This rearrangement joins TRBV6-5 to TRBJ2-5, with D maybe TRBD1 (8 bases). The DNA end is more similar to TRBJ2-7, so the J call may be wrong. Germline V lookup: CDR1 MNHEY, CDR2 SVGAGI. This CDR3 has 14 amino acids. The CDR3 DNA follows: TGTGCCAGCAGGACACAGGGGGGAGGGGACGAGCAGTACTTC. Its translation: CASRTQGGGDEQYF.

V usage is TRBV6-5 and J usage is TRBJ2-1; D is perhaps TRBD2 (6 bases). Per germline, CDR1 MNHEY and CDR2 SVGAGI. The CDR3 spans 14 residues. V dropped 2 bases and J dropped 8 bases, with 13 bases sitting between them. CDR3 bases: TGTGCCAGCAGTTACAGGCAGGGCGGGGATGAGCAGTTCTTC. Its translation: CASSYRQGGDEQFF.

Here the CDR3 reads CASSEVGDGYTF. CDR3 DNA sequence: TGTGCCAGCTCCGAAGTAGGGGATGGCTACACCTTC. The chain employs TRBV9 and TRBJ1-2; D possibly corresponds to TRBD1 (5 bases). CDR1 is SGDLS, CDR2 YYNGEE, per germline. The CDR3 sequence is 12 residues long. Trimming left V 7 bases short and J 6 bases short, with 13 bases between.

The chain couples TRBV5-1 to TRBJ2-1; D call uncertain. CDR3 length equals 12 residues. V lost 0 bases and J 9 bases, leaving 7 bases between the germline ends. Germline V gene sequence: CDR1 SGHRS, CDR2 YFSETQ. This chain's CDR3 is CASSLVPSEQFF. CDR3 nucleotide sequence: TGCGCCAGCAGCTTGGTGCCTAGTGAGCAGTTCTTC.

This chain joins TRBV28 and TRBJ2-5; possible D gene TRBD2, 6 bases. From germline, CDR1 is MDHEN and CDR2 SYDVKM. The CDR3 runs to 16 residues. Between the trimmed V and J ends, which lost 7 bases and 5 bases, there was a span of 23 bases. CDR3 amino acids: CASIAKEGRWGETQYF. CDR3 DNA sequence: TGTGCCAGCATTGCAAAGGAGGGAAGATGGGGGGAGACCCAGTACTTC.

The CDR3 DNA sequence: TGTGCCAGCAGTGAGAGGCCGCCTGGCTACACCTTC. It encodes CASSERPPGYTF. This chain connects TRBV6-1 to TRBJ1-2; D remains ambiguous. Germline CDR1 reads MNHNS; CDR2 reads SASEGT. This CDR3 spans 12 amino acids. V shed 3 bases and J shed 7 bases, with 9 bases lying between them.

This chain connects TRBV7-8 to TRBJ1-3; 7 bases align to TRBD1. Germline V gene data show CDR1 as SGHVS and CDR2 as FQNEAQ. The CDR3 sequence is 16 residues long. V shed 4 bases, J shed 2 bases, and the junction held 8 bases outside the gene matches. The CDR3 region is CASSSSPGTAGNTIYF. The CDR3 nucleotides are TGTGCCAGCAGCTCATCCCCCGGGACAGCTGGAAACACCATATATTTT.